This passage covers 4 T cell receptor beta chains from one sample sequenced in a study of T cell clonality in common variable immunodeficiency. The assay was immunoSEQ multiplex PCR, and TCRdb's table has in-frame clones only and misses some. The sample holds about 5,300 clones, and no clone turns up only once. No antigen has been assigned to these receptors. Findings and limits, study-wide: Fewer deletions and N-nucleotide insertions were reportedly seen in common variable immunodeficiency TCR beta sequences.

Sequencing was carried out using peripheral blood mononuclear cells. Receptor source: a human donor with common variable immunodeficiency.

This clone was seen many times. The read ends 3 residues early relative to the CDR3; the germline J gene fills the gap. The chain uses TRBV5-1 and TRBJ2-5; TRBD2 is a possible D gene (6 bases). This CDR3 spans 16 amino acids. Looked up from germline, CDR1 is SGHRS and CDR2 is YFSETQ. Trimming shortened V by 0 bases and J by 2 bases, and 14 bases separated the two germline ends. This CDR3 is CASSLASGTFQETQYF. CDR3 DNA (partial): TGCGCCAGCAGCTTGGCCTCCGGGACTTTTCAAGAGACC.

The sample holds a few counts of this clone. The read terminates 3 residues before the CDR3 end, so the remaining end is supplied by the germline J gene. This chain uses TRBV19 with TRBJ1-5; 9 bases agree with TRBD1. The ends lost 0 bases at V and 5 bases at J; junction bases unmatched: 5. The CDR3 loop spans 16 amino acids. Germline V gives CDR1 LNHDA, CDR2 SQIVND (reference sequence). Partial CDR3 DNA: TGTGCCAGTAGTATAGACCCGGGACAGGGATATCAGCCC. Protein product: CASSIDPGQGYQP. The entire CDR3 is CASSIDPGQGYQPQHF.

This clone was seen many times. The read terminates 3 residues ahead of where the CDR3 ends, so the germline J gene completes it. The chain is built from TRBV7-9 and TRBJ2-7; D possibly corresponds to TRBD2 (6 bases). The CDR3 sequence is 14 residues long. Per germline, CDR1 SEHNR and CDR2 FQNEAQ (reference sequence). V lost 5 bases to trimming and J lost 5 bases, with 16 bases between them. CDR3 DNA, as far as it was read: TGTGCCAGCAGCCGCTGGGGGGTGGCGGACGAG. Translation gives CASSRWGVADE. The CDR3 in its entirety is CASSRWGVADEQYF.

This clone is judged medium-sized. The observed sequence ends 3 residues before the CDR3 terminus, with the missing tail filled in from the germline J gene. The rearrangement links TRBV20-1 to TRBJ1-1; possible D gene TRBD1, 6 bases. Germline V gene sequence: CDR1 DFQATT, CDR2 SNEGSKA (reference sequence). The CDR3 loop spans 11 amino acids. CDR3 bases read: TGCAGTGCGGCCCCGAGGGGGGAA. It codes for CSAAPRGE. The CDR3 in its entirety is CSAAPRGEAFF.